These T cell receptor beta chains were read from a single sample in a study of regulatory T cells in long-lasting Graves disease. TCRdb processed the multiplex PCR reads anew with MiXCR; each CDR3 protein has one entry. This repertoire shows some 280,000 distinct CDR3 sequences, around 23% found once; its top ten account for 56%. The material sequenced was peripheral blood mononuclear cells (PBMCs), taken when the disease was refractory, from a patient treated with antithyroid drugs. These receptors all stem from a female donor with Graves disease. CDR3s include the opening cysteine and the closing phenylalanine or tryptophan. Fields, in order: clone size, J gene, D gene, V gene, CDR3 DNA, CDR3 protein. D genes are given only for firm matches. Size tells how often a clone was seen (once, few, many) or the class of an expanded clone, and some rows leave it out.

>few|TRBJ1-2|.|TRBV5-5
TGTGCCAGCAGCTTCGAGCAGGTTGAGGTCTACACCTTC
CASSFEQVEVYTF
>few|TRBJ2-2|.|TRBV19
TGTGCCAGTAAGAGGATTGCGAACACCGGGGAGCTGTTTTTT
CASKRIANTGELFF
>many|TRBJ2-7|.|TRBV7-2
TGTGCCAGCAGCTTAGCGGTTACTTACGAGCAGTACTTC
CASSLAVTYEQYF
>.|TRBJ2-5|.|TRBV9
TGTGCCAGCAGCGTAAATAACATAGAGGGGGAGACCCAGTACTTC
CASSVNNIEGETQYF
>.|TRBJ2-2|TRBD2|TRBV10-3
TGTGCCATCAGTGAGTCCGGGACTAGCGTCACCGGGGAGCTGTTTTTT
CAISESGTSVTGELFF
>.|TRBJ2-1|.|TRBV28
TGTGCCAGCAGTTTTACAGGGAAGTCCTACAATGAGCAGTTCTTC
CASSFTGKSYNEQFF
>.|TRBJ2-5|.|TRBV4-1
TGCGCCAGCAGCCAAGATCGGAGGGTCCAAGAGACCCAGTACTTC
CASSQDRRVQETQYF
>.|TRBJ1-4|.|TRBV19
TGTGCCAGTACCCCGGACCGTACGGGAACTAATGAAAAACTGTTTTTT
CASTPDRTGTNEKLFF
>.|TRBJ2-5|.|TRBV7-9
TGTGCCAGCAGCTTAATCGAGACAGGTTTTCAAGAGACCCAGTACTTC
CASSLIETGFQETQYF
>few|TRBJ1-1|.|TRBV28
TGTGCCAGCAGCCGCGGCCGTGAAGCTTTCTTT
CASSRGREAFF
>.|TRBJ2-5|.|TRBV25-1
TGTGCCAGCAGTGACTCGGGCCGTCTGGGGGAGACCCAGTACTTC
CASSDSGRLGETQYF
>many|TRBJ2-4|.|TRBV2
TGTGCCACAGGGAAGGGGCGTAACATTCAGTACTTC
CATGKGRNIQYF
>few|TRBJ2-2|.|TRBV19
TGTGCCAGTAGTAGTGGCCCTGGAGAGACCGGGGAGCTGTTTTTT
CASSSGPGETGELFF
>.|TRBJ2-7|TRBD2|TRBV20-1
TGCAGTGCTAGATTTTCTACCAACTGGCGGGAGACCTACGAGCAGTACTTC
CSARFSTNWRETYEQYF
>few|TRBJ2-5|.|TRBV27
TGTGCCAGCAGTTCGTGGGACAACCAAGAGACCCAGTACTTC
CASSSWDNQETQYF
>once|TRBJ2-7|.|TRBV6-1
TGTGCCAGCAGTCCCACGGGGTGGGGGGGGGCAGACGAGCAGTACTTC
CASSPTGWGGADEQYF
>few|TRBJ2-7|TRBD2|TRBV7-9
TGTGCCAGCAGCGCCGGGGGGGGGGTGTCGGGCTCCTACGAGCAGTACTTC
CASSAGGGVSGSYEQYF
>.|TRBJ2-4|TRBD2|TRBV20-1
TGCAGTGCTGGACCCGCCGGGACTAGGGGGAACATTCAGTACTTC
CSAGPAGTRGNIQYF
>many|TRBJ2-5|TRBD2|TRBV7-9
TGTGCCAGCAGCTTATCGGGGGGACAAGAGACCCAGTACTTC
CASSLSGGQETQYF
>many|TRBJ2-5|.|TRBV2
TGTGCCAGCAGTGCGTCCGGGGAGACCCAGTACTTC
CASSASGETQYF
>many|TRBJ2-6|TRBD2|TRBV7-8
TGTGCCAGCAGCCCGGGGGGTTTTAGTGGGGCCAACGTCCTGACTTTC
CASSPGGFSGANVLTF
>.|TRBJ2-5|.|TRBV20-1
TGCAGTGCTAGACCCACAGTCGCGGAGACCCAGTACTTC
CSARPTVAETQYF
>.|TRBJ2-7|TRBD1|TRBV20-1
TGCAGTGCTAGGACAGGGTGGGAGCAGTACTTC
CSARTGWEQYF
>.|TRBJ2-1|TRBD2|TRBV20-1
TGCAGTGCTAGGGGACTAGCGGGATACAATGAGCAGTTCTTC
CSARGLAGYNEQFF